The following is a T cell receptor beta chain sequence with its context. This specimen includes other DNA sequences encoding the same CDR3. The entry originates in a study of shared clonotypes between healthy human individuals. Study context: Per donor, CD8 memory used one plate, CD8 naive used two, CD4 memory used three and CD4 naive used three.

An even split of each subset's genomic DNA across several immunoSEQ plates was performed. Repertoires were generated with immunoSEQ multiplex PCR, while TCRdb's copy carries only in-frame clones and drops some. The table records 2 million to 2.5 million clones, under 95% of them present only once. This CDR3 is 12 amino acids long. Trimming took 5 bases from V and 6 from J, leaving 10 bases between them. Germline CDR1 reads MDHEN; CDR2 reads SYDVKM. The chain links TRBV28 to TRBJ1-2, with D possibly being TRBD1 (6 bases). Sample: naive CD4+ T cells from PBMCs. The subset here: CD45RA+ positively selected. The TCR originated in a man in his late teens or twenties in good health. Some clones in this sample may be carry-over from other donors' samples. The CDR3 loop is CASSLQGHGYTF. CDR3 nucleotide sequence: TGTGCCAGCAGTCTACAGGGCCATGGCTACACCTTC.